The source of this T cell receptor beta chain is a study of T cells in Graves' hyperthyroidism and ophthalmopathy. Study in general: Pretreatment peripheral blood was obtained at initial diagnosis.

The sample holds many counts of this clonotype. V trimming: 5 bases; J trimming: 9 bases; junction bases outside the gene matches: 10. Germline CDR1 is SNHLY and CDR2 is FYNNEI. This CDR3 comprises 15 residues. There were TCR beta CDR3 regions amplified from RNA transcripts. Primed by the HTBI set, a first-round RT-PCR was run on the TCR CDR3. TCRdb reanalysed the multiplex PCR reads using MiXCR and keeps one entry per CDR3 protein. The sample has hundreds of thousands of distinct CDR3 sequences, roughly 14% seen once. Active moderate-to-severe ophthalmopathy, Clinical Activity Score at least 3, NOSPECS at least 4, under 3 months' duration. Uncontrolled infection, other autoimmune disease, pregnancy or lactation led to exclusion.

The sequence was collected from a man aged 18-30 years with Graves' ophthalmopathy. The sequenced sample consisted of blood. V gene TRBV2 combines with J gene TRBJ2-3, with TRBD2 matching over 11 bases. The CDR3 DNA follows: TGTGCCAGCAGTAAACTAGCGGGGGTAGCCGACACGCAGTATTTT. Translation gives CASSKLAGVADTQYF.